These 20 T cell receptor beta chains originate from one sample sequenced in a study of blood T cell repertoires in COVID-19. This table comes from immunoSEQ multiplex PCR, and its TCRdb copy is limited to in-frame clones, with some not included. This sample has roughly 77,000 clones; 65% to 80% occur once, and the top ten carry 26%. Sequenced material: peripheral blood. These receptors originate from a man in his 60s with active or convalescent COVID-19.

The chain couples TRBV28 to TRBJ1-4, with 10 bases fitting TRBD1. The CDR3 totals 15 residues. CDR1 is MDHEN and CDR2 is SYDVKM in the germline V gene. V lost 8 bases, J lost 7 bases, and 10 bases stayed unmatched. This CDR3 is CASLPLGQGIEKLFF. Written as DNA, the CDR3 is TGTGCCAGCCTCCCCCTGGGACAGGGGATTGAAAAACTGTTTTTT.

The chain carries TRBV15 and TRBJ1-1; 7 bases fit TRBD1. The V gene's germline CDR1 is LNHNV and CDR2 YYDKDF (reference sequence). V shed 9 bases, J shed 4 bases, and the junction held 8 bases outside the gene matches. The CDR3 is made up of 13 amino acids. The CDR3 nucleotides are TGTGCCACACGACAGGGATTTTTCACTGAAGCTTTCTTT. Amino acids: CATRQGFFTEAFF.

J is TRBJ2-7 and V is TRBV6-6; 8 nucleotides align to TRBD2. The CDR3 has 14 residues. The trim removed 2 bases at V and 0 bases at J, leaving 0 bases unmatched. Germline CDR1 reads MNHNY; CDR2 reads SVGAGI (reference sequence). As DNA, the CDR3 is TGTGCCAGCAGTTACAGCGGGAGCTCCTACGAGCAGTACTTC. Translated, it gives CASSYSGSSYEQYF.

V usage is TRBV29-1 and J usage is TRBJ2-5; tentatively, D is TRBD1 (6 bases). V lost 4 bases and J lost 5, with 14 bases in between. The germline gives CDR1 SQVTM, CDR2 ANQGSEA. The CDR3 is 13 amino acids. CDR3 in amino acids: CSVGRGATETQYF. DNA for the CDR3: TGCAGCGTTGGCAGGGGCGCGACGGAGACCCAGTACTTC.

The V call is TRBV30, the J call TRBJ1-2; 7 bases are shared with TRBD1. V dropped 0 bases and J dropped 5; count of bases not matched to a gene: 9. The germline V gene encodes CDR1 GTSNPN and CDR2 SVGIG (reference sequence). This CDR3 contains 15 residues. The chain's CDR3 is CAWSVVGGAGYGYTF. Written as DNA, the CDR3 is TGTGCCTGGAGTGTAGTAGGGGGCGCAGGGTATGGCTACACCTTC.

This clone turned up a few times. The chain links TRBV19 to TRBJ2-1; D is unresolved. The CDR3 extends over 12 amino acids. With 2 bases removed from V and 5 bases from J, the gap between germline ends came to 4 bases. Per the germline V gene, CDR1 is LNHDA and CDR2 is SQIVND (reference sequence). The CDR3 protein is CASSIINNEQFF. CDR3 nucleotides: TGTGCCAGTAGTATAATCAACAATGAGCAGTTCTTC.

The chain carries TRBV15 and TRBJ2-2; 7 bases line up with TRBD2. The germline V gene encodes CDR1 LNHNV and CDR2 YYDKDF (reference sequence). This CDR3 region has 18 residues. The V segment lost 5 bases and the J segment 0 bases; nucleotides outside the gene matches: 12. This chain's CDR3 is CATSGPSGVETNTGELFF. CDR3 coding DNA: TGTGCCACCAGCGGACCAAGCGGGGTCGAAACGAACACCGGGGAGCTGTTTTTT.

The rearrangement uses TRBV4-1 and TRBJ1-5; 10 bases fit TRBD1. V shed 1 base and J 7 bases; nucleotides not matched to a gene: 10. Germline V gene data show CDR1 as MGHRA and CDR2 as YSYEKL. This CDR3 comprises 17 residues. CDR3 coding DNA: TGCGCCAGCAGCCAAGTGTCCGGGACAGGGGACTACCAGCCCCAGCATTTT. It encodes CASSQVSGTGDYQPQHF.

The chain uses TRBV27 and TRBJ2-4, with 9 bases lining up with TRBD2. CDR3 length: 21 residues. CDR1 and CDR2 (germline): MNHEY, SMNVEV (reference sequence). After removal of 2 bases from V and 0 bases from J, the junction contained 17 bases not matched to a gene. CDR3 amino acids: CASSLGTPAGGLLSAKNIQYF. The CDR3 region has the DNA TGTGCCAGCAGTTTAGGGACCCCAGCGGGGGGCCTTCTGTCAGCCAAAAACATTCAGTACTTC.

There are a few counts of this clone. The rearrangement links TRBV6-2 or TRBV6-3 to TRBJ1-5; 8 bases are a match to TRBD1. V lost 6 bases to trimming and J lost 4 bases; unmatched junction nucleotides: 8. Germline V lookup: CDR1 MNHEY, CDR2 SVGEGT. The CDR3 runs 15 residues. For the CDR3, the DNA is TGTGCCAGCAGCTTTTCAGGGGGCGCGAATCAGCCCCAGCATTTT. It codes for CASSFSGGANQPQHF.

This clone was detected once. The rearrangement uses TRBV25-1 and TRBJ2-1; D gene uncertain. Germline V gene lookup returns CDR1 MGHDK and CDR2 SYGVNS. Trimming took 0 bases from V and 12 from J, leaving 9 bases between them. The CDR3 runs to 12 residues. DNA of the CDR3: TGTGCCAGCAGTGAATACGAGACTGGGCAGTTCTTC. Its protein product is CASSEYETGQFF.

The chain employs TRBV7-2 and TRBJ1-2; maybe TRBD1 (5 bases). CDR1 SGHTA and CDR2 FQGNSA come from the germline V gene. The CDR3 is 14 amino acids. Trimming removed 5 bases at V and 4 bases at J, with 14 bases between. The DNA for the CDR3 is TGTGCCAGCAGCCCCTCACAGGTACCCTATGGCTACACCTTC. It yields the protein CASSPSQVPYGYTF.

The chain recombines TRBV2 with TRBJ1-2; D is uncertain. V was trimmed by 5 bases and J by 0 bases, leaving 13 bases between them. The CDR3 has 15 amino acids. The V gene's germline CDR1 is SNHLY and CDR2 FYNNEI. DNA of the CDR3: TGTGCCAGCAGTAGTCCCATGTCGGCTAACTATGGCTACACCTTC. Translation: CASSSPMSANYGYTF. Filled out from reference TRBV2 and TRBJ1-2, the complete variable domain reads EPEVTQTPSHQVTQMGQEVILRCVPISNHLYFYWYRQILGQKVEFLVSFYNNEISEKSEIFDDQFSVERPDGSNFTLKIRSTKLEDSAMYFCASSSPMSANYGYTFGSGTRLTVV.

The CDR3 loop is CASSLVAGGNGYTF. CDR3 in DNA: TGTGCCAGCAGTTTGGTGGCTGGGGGCAATGGCTACACCTTC. The chain has TRBV28 and TRBJ1-2; perhaps TRBD1 as D (6 bases). Germline V gives CDR1 MDHEN, CDR2 SYDVKM. Trimming removed 3 bases from V and 6 bases from J, with 14 bases in between. This CDR3 comprises 14 residues.

CDR3 protein: CSVDTGTDTQYF. DNA of the CDR3: TGCAGCGTTGACACGGGCACAGATACGCAGTATTTT. The rearrangement uses TRBV29-1 and TRBJ2-3; no clear D gene. V lost 3 bases, J lost 1 base, and 5 bases lay in between. The CDR3 contains 12 residues. Germline CDR1 and CDR2: SQVTM and ANQGSEA.

CDR3: CASSMIWTSTDTQYF. CDR3 coding DNA: TGTGCCAGCAGCATGATATGGACTAGCACAGATACGCAGTATTTT. The chain couples TRBV11-2 to TRBJ2-3; D may be TRBD2 (5 bases). V was pared by 5 bases and J by 0 bases, with 12 bases between. Germline CDR1 and CDR2: SGHAT and FQNNGV. This CDR3 has 15 amino acids.

This rearrangement joins TRBV5-5 to TRBJ1-2; D is perhaps TRBD1 (6 bases). V shed 3 bases and J shed 5 bases, with 14 bases lying between them. This CDR3 spans 14 amino acids. Germline CDR1 reads SGHKS; CDR2 reads YYEKEE (reference sequence). CDR3 loop: CASSSNQGQYGYTF. CDR3 nucleotides: TGTGCCAGCAGCTCAAACCAAGGACAGTATGGCTACACCTTC.

The chain combines TRBV18 with TRBJ2-1; 10 nucleotides match TRBD1. The V gene end was trimmed by 6 bases and the J gene end by 2 bases; junction bases not matched to a gene: 16. CDR3 length equals 19 residues. Germline CDR1 KGHSH, CDR2 LQKENI. This CDR3 reads CASSLLSGGQGRTYNEQFF. The CDR3 nucleotides read TGTGCCAGCTCCCTTCTTTCAGGGGGACAGGGGCGTACCTACAATGAGCAGTTCTTC.

For this clone: This sample includes further DNA sequences coding for the same CDR3. This rearrangement joins TRBV5-4 to TRBJ2-1, with 11 bases lining up with TRBD2. The junction had 0 bases not matched to a gene; V was cut back by 2 bases and J by 2 bases. Germline V gives CDR1 SGHNT, CDR2 YYREEE (reference sequence). CDR3 length: 15 amino acids. Here the CDR3 DNA reads TGTGCCAGCAGCTTTAGCGGGGGGGCCTACAATGAGCAGTTCTTC. Translated: CASSFSGGAYNEQFF.

The chain couples TRBV7-6 to TRBJ2-2; TRBD2 aligns across 15 bases. CDR1 is SGHVS, CDR2 FNYEAQ, per germline. This CDR3 is built from 18 residues. J was trimmed by 0 bases and V by 5 bases; bases with no gene match: 4. CDR3 sequence (DNA): TGTGCCAGCAGCGAACGGACTAGCGGGGGGGCGAACACCGGGGAGCTGTTTTTT. Amino acids: CASSERTSGGANTGELFF.